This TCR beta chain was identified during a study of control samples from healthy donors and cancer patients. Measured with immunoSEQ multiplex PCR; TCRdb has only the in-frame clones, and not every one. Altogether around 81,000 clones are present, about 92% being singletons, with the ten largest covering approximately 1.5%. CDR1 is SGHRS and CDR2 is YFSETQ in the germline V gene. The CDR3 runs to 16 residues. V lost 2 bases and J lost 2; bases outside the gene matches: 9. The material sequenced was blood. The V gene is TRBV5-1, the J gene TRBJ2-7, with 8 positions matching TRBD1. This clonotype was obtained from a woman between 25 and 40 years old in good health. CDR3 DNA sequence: TGCGCCAGCAGCTTCTTTGTGAACAGGGGGACCTACGAGCAGTACTTC. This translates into CASSFFVNRGTYEQYF.